This entry describes one T cell receptor beta chain. The target of this receptor is not known. No base qualities exist here, and no much larger clone lies one base off it. The treatment or condition label, as the study defines it: in vitro stimulation with specific CMV peptide epitopes to enrich CMV-specific T cells. The cysteine opens and the phenylalanine closes a CDR3 of 16 amino acids. Only the CDR3 part of the read is kept: 48 bases, read in frame from the first base. The V end loses 2 bases and the J end loses 8 bases, and a stretch of 20 bases separates them. This entry belongs to a study of T cell repertoires in cytomegalovirus infection (dated by TCRdb to between 2018 and 2020). Concerning the study at large: Alongside well-studied HLA-B-restricted epitopes, the peptide stimulations were aimed at recently identified HLA-C-restricted CMV epitopes, whose presentation resists viral immunomodulation. Donor HLA type was relevant to the analysis, as public TCR beta signatures indicated carriage of CMV infection together with the matching HLA type.

Overall study results and their limits: In both this cohort and an independent roughly 350-donor cohort, the cumulative frequency of public TCR beta family members distinguished carriers of CMV infection plus the relevant HLA type. The ex vivo response was dominated by HLA-C-restricted CMV-specific TCR beta clonotypes, which also provided the single most frequent clonotype in two of eight donors.

Sequencing instrument: Illumina HiSeq 1500. TCRdb ran its own pipeline on the public reads, namely fastp trimming at Q25 and MiXCR clone calling, and kept in-frame beta chains. Rows are unified per CDR3 protein, each entry keeping the most common DNA and genes. Within this sample are roughly 990,000 distinct CDR3 sequences, with 25% to 40% of them counted one time only. Clones ranked in the top ten supply around an eighth of the sample. The sequencing here drew on cultured CD8+ T cells from PBMCs, taken from culture after CMV antigen stimulation. The rearranged chain carries TRBV23-1 and TRBJ2-3, with the D segment possibly TRBD1 or TRBD2, each aligning over 7 bases. TRBV23-1 belongs to the ORF category, with a function that is uncertain. The receptor's source is a human donor in good health (CMV status not recorded). Some clones in this sample may be carry-over from other donors' samples. The CDR3 here reads CASSQPDREGPSTQYF. The DNA is as follows: TGCGCCAGCAGTCAACCTGACAGGGAGGGGCCTTCTACGCAGTATTTT.